This T cell receptor (beta chain) was obtained from a study of CD8 T cells in ankylosing spondylitis. Study-wide results and limits: CD8+ disease-linked clones were present at relatively low frequencies in blood. Matched ankylosing spondylitis synovial fluid reportedly contained a significantly enriched population of disease-linked clones.

The CDR3 length is 13 residues. Germline V gene data show CDR1 as DFQATT and CDR2 as SNEGSKA (reference sequence). Trimming cost V 2 bases and J 3 bases, with 11 bases left between them. Quantitative 5'-RACE with molecular barcodes produced the TCR beta libraries. TCRdb independently ran MiXCR on the 5' RACE reads; one entry per CDR3 protein. The data hold roughly 250,000 distinct CDR3 sequences, with roughly 10% observed a single time. In this sample, this clonotype turned up many times. Its antigen remains unidentified. This sequence originates from a male donor with ankylosing spondylitis or in good health (not recorded which). Specimen: blood, either unsorted or a sorted T cell fraction (not recorded which). The chain carries TRBV20-1 and TRBJ2-7, with D tentatively TRBD1 (6 bases). CDR3 region: CSARTQDSYEQYF. The CDR3 DNA reads TGCAGTGCTAGAACCCAGGACAGCTACGAGCAGTACTTC.